The 30 T cell receptor beta chains below were found in one sample sequenced in a study of identifying expanded T cells in peripheral blood. Data came from immunoSEQ multiplex PCR; TCRdb stores just in-frame clones and leaves some out. The sample shows about 130,000 clones, 86% of them seen only once. The sample taken for sequencing was blood. These receptor sequences come from a person aged 18-70 years in good health.

V usage is TRBV15 and J usage is TRBJ1-4; D is undetermined. The CDR3 consists of 14 residues. V was pared by 1 base and J by 4 bases, with 7 bases between. The germline V gene has CDR1 LNHNV and CDR2 YYDKDF (reference sequence). The CDR3 region has the DNA TGTGCCACCAGCAGAGGCCCGGTTAATGAAAAACTGTTTTTT. Translated: CATSRGPVNEKLFF. The whole variable domain, remainder taken from reference TRBV15 and TRBJ1-4, is DAMVIQNPRYQVTQFGKPVTLSCSQTLNHNVMYWYQQKSSQAPKLLFHYYDKDFNNEADTPDNFQSRRPNTSFCFLDIRSPGLGDTAMYLCATSRGPVNEKLFFGSGTQLSVL.

V and J are TRBV6-6 and TRBJ2-1; no reliable D call. CDR3 length equals 16 residues. Germline lookup yields CDR1 MNHNY and CDR2 SVGAGI (reference sequence). The germline V and J ends were trimmed by 0 bases and 1 base, with 10 bases remaining between them. CDR3 in amino acids: CASSYSAGGSYNEQFF. The CDR3 nucleotides are TGTGCCAGCAGTTACTCTGCCGGTGGATCCTACAATGAGCAGTTCTTC.

This chain uses TRBV5-1 with TRBJ2-2; 8 nucleotides line up with TRBD1. V lost 4 bases to trimming and J lost 4 bases; unmatched junction nucleotides: 3. The germline V gene encodes CDR1 SGHRS and CDR2 YFSETQ. The CDR3 runs 14 residues. The CDR3 loop is CASSLGQGTGELFF. CDR3 sequence (DNA): TGCGCCAGCAGCCTCGGACAGGGCACCGGGGAGCTGTTTTTT.

The J gene is TRBJ1-1, the V gene TRBV21-1. TRBV21-1 is assigned pseudogene status. There are 13 residues in the CDR3. CDR3 sequence: CASRNGANTEAFF. The CDR3 nucleotides are TGTGCCAGCCGTAACGGAGCGAACACTGAAGCTTTCTTT.

This chain links TRBV4-3 with TRBJ1-2; 7 positions match TRBD1. From germline, CDR1 is LGHNA and CDR2 YSLEER. CDR3 size: 13 residues. After removal of 2 bases from V and 8 bases from J, the junction contained 5 bases not matched to a gene. The CDR3 region is CASSQTGAGGYTF. CDR3 nucleotides: TGCGCCAGCAGCCAAACAGGGGCGGGCGGCTACACCTTC.

V usage is TRBV6-6 and J usage is TRBJ1-5; 7 nucleotides agree with TRBD1. Germline V CDR1 and CDR2: MNHNY, SVGAGI (reference sequence). The CDR3 consists of 14 residues. Trimming cost V 6 bases and J 0 bases; bases outside gene matches: 2. As DNA, the CDR3 is TGTGCCAGCAGGGGGGACAGTAGCAATCAGCCCCAGCATTTT. This translates into CASRGDSSNQPQHF.

This clone was detected only a few times. The chain joins TRBV9 to TRBJ1-6; 8 positions agree with TRBD1. Trimming removed 0 bases from V and 7 bases from J; junction bases left unmatched: 6. The length of the CDR3 is 16 residues. From germline, CDR1 is SGDLS and CDR2 YYNGEE. The CDR3 region has the DNA TGTGCCAGCAGCGTAGCCGAGGACAGGGCCAATTCACCCCTCCACTTT. Residues: CASSVAEDRANSPLHF.

This chain uses TRBV6-1 with TRBJ1-1; D may be TRBD1 (5 bases). Germline CDR1 and CDR2: MNHNS and SASEGT. CDR3 length: 13 amino acids. V gave up 3 bases and J gave up 4 bases, with 9 bases separating them. CDR3 nucleotides: TGTGCCAGCAGTGATCGAGGGGTCACTGAAGCTTTCTTT. Its translation: CASSDRGVTEAFF.

The chain carries TRBV5-1 and TRBJ2-5; 10 bases align to TRBD1. V trimming: 0 bases; J trimming: 7 bases; junction bases outside the gene matches: 3. Germline CDR1 and CDR2: SGHRS and YFSETQ. The CDR3 is made up of 14 amino acids. The CDR3 DNA is TGCGCCAGCAGCTTGGGACAGGGGGCGTTGACCCAGTACTTC. It encodes CASSLGQGALTQYF.

J is TRBJ2-7 and V is TRBV5-1, with D perhaps assigned TRBD1 or TRBD2 (6 bases each). CDR1 and CDR2 from the germline V gene are SGHRS and YFSETQ. The CDR3 length is 15 residues. Trimming took 1 base from V and 2 from J, leaving 13 bases between them. The CDR3 spells CASSLFAGHTYEQYF. The CDR3 DNA sequence: TGCGCCAGCAGCTTGTTCGCGGGACATACCTACGAGCAGTACTTC.

The rearrangement joins TRBV4-3 to TRBJ2-3; D not certain. V shed 1 base and J shed 4 bases, with 9 bases lying between them. CDR3 size: 14 residues. CDR1 is LGHNA, CDR2 YSLEER, per germline. CDR3: CASSQVFPPDTQYF. The DNA for the CDR3 is TGCGCCAGCAGCCAAGTATTCCCGCCAGATACGCAGTATTTT.

This chain connects TRBV5-6 to TRBJ2-1; possible D gene TRBD2, 5 bases. V lost 0 bases and J 2 bases, leaving 12 bases between the germline ends. CDR3 length: 16 amino acids. The germline gives CDR1 SGHDT, CDR2 YYEEEE. The CDR3 reads CASSLDGVNAYNEQFF. In DNA, the CDR3 is TGTGCCAGCAGCTTGGACGGGGTGAATGCCTACAATGAGCAGTTCTTC. Full variable domain (outside the CDR3, taken from reference TRBV5-6 and TRBJ2-1): DAGVTQSPTHLIKTRGQQVTLRCSPKSGHDTVSWYQQALGQGPQFIFQYYEEEERQRGNFPDRFSGHQFPNYSSELNVNALLLGDSALYLCASSLDGVNAYNEQFFGPGTRLTVL.

V gene TRBV6-5 combines with J gene TRBJ1-6; D gene unclear. The CDR3 consists of 15 residues. CDR1 MNHEY and CDR2 SVGAGI come from the germline V gene. Between the trimmed V and J ends, which lost 2 bases and 7 bases, there was a span of 12 bases. CDR3 sequence (DNA): TGTGCCAGCAGTTACGGCAGGAAGGGCAATTCACCCCTCCACTTT. Residues: CASSYGRKGNSPLHF.

The V gene is TRBV7-8, the J gene TRBJ2-1; D is unclear. This CDR3 is 18 amino acids long. V was clipped by 0 bases and J by 0 bases, with 15 bases between them. Germline CDR1 is SGHVS and CDR2 is FQNEAQ. The CDR3 reads CASSLARGPVSSYNEQFF. In DNA form, the CDR3 reads TGTGCCAGCAGCTTAGCTCGAGGACCCGTGAGCTCCTACAATGAGCAGTTCTTC.

Concerning this clone: In the same sample, other DNA sequences code for this CDR3. The chain couples TRBV20-1 to TRBJ2-5; D is unclear. The V gene's germline CDR1 is DFQATT and CDR2 SNEGSKA (reference sequence). The CDR3 has 10 residues. V lost 6 bases, J lost 5 bases, and 7 bases lay in between. In DNA form, the CDR3 reads TGCAGTGCCCGACGGGAGACCCAGTACTTC. Translation: CSARRETQYF.

The chain has TRBV7-9 and TRBJ2-2, with 11 bases fitting TRBD2. V gave up 6 bases and J gave up 6 bases; unmatched junction bases: 3. Germline V gene lookup returns CDR1 SEHNR and CDR2 FQNEAQ (reference sequence). This CDR3 region has 14 residues. The CDR3 DNA reads as TGTGCCAGCAGGCCTAGCGGGGGGTCCGGGGAGCTGTTTTTT. This codes for CASRPSGGSGELFF.

As to this clone: The sample holds other DNA sequences that translate to the same CDR3. The rearrangement uses TRBV5-1 and TRBJ2-2; D unresolved. Germline V CDR1 and CDR2: SGHRS, YFSETQ. V lost 2 bases and J 2 bases, leaving 1 base between the germline ends. This CDR3 region has 12 residues. The CDR3 coding sequence is TGCGCCAGCAGCTTAAACACCGGGGAGCTGTTTTTT. It specifies CASSLNTGELFF.

The rearrangement joins TRBV6-6 to TRBJ2-7, with D hard to call. Per the germline V gene, CDR1 is MNHNY and CDR2 is SVGAGI (reference sequence). The CDR3 sequence is 12 residues long. Trimming removed 6 bases at V and 4 bases at J, with 10 bases between. Here the CDR3 DNA reads TGTGCCAGCAGCCGGTCCCAATACGAGCAGTACTTC. Protein sequence: CASSRSQYEQYF.

This chain links TRBV9 with TRBJ1-5; D gene unclear. Trimming removed 0 bases from V and 6 bases from J, with 10 bases in between. This CDR3 is built from 14 residues. Germline assignment: CDR1 SGDLS and CDR2 YYNGEE. CDR3 sequence reads: CASSVGSHGQPQHF. In DNA, the CDR3 is TGTGCCAGCAGCGTAGGAAGTCATGGTCAGCCCCAGCATTTT.

The V gene is TRBV10-2, the J gene TRBJ2-2; D uncertain. The germline V gene has CDR1 WSHSY and CDR2 SAAADI. Trimming took off 1 base at V and 4 bases at J, with 10 bases between the two ends. This CDR3 has 15 residues. CDR3 protein: CASSELSRPTGELFF. Here the CDR3 DNA reads TGCGCCAGCAGTGAGTTGAGCAGACCCACCGGGGAGCTGTTTTTT.

This clone appeared a single time. The chain carries TRBV27 and TRBJ1-1; D uncertain. From germline, CDR1 is MNHEY and CDR2 SMNVEV (reference sequence). Trimming shortened V by 3 bases and J by 1 base, and 12 bases separated the two germline ends. The CDR3 covers 15 residues. In DNA, the CDR3 is TGTGCCAGCAGTTTGAGCGGGCGGGAGAACACTGAAGCTTTCTTT. Protein: CASSLSGRENTEAFF.

The V gene is TRBV5-5, the J gene TRBJ2-1; D might be TRBD2 (5 bases). Germline CDR1 SGHKS, CDR2 YYEKEE (reference sequence). CDR3 length: 14 amino acids. Trimming took 2 bases from V and 5 from J, leaving 11 bases between them. Here the CDR3 reads CASSFGGQDNEQFF. CDR3 nucleotides: TGTGCCAGCAGCTTTGGCGGGCAGGACAATGAGCAGTTCTTC.

V and J are TRBV4-2 and TRBJ2-2; TRBD2 aligns across 7 bases. CDR3 length: 16 amino acids. Trimming removed 2 bases from V and 0 bases from J; junction bases left unmatched: 3. The V gene's germline CDR1 is LGHNA and CDR2 YNFKEQ. The CDR3 bases are TGTGCCAGCAGCCAACCTAGCGGACCGAACACCGGGGAGCTGTTTTTT. Translation: CASSQPSGPNTGELFF.

The rearrangement uses TRBV19 and TRBJ2-5; 7 bases agree with TRBD1. V dropped 4 bases and J dropped 2; count of bases not matched to a gene: 4. The CDR3 length is 14 residues. CDR1 and CDR2 (germline): LNHDA, SQIVND (reference sequence). CDR3 sequence (DNA): TGTGCCAGTAGTAGACAGGGAGATCAAGAGACCCAGTACTTC. This translates into CASSRQGDQETQYF.

CDR3 DNA sequence: TGTGCCAGCAGCTTAGGGCGGGACGTCGGGGAGCTGTTTTTT. Amino acid sequence: CASSLGRDVGELFF. The chain couples TRBV7-9 to TRBJ2-2; TRBD2 is a possible D gene (6 bases). The CDR3 sequence is 14 residues long. The germline V and J ends were trimmed by 1 base and 7 bases, with 10 bases remaining between them. In germline, CDR1 is SEHNR, CDR2 FQNEAQ (reference sequence).

The chain is built from TRBV7-2 and TRBJ1-6; D possibly corresponds to TRBD1 (5 bases). Germline-derived CDR1 and CDR2 are SGHTA and FQGNSA. The CDR3 sequence is 16 residues long. V lost 2 bases to trimming and J lost 7 bases, with 15 bases between them. CDR3 protein: CASSLLVPRENSPLHF. In nucleotides, the CDR3 is TGTGCCAGCAGCTTACTTGTCCCCAGGGAAAATTCACCCCTCCACTTT.

This chain uses TRBV28 with TRBJ2-2; TRBD2 matches 9 bases. CDR3 length: 16 amino acids. CDR1 and CDR2 from the germline V gene are MDHEN and SYDVKM. The junction had 7 bases not matched to a gene; V was cut back by 4 bases and J by 4 bases. Here the CDR3 DNA reads TGTGCCAGCAGTTCAATAGCGGGAGTTCCCACCGGGGAGCTGTTTTTT. Amino acids: CASSSIAGVPTGELFF. The complete variable domain, with remaining parts taken from reference TRBV28 and TRBJ2-2, reads DVKVTQSSRYLVKRTGEKVFLECVQDMDHENMFWYRQDPGLGLRLIYFSYDVKMKEKGDIPEGYSVSREKKERFSLILESASTNQTSMYLCASSSIAGVPTGELFFGEGSRLTVL.

The chain joins TRBV10-1 to TRBJ1-1; D is unclear. Trimming pared 5 bases from V and 5 bases from J, leaving 15 bases between. There are 14 residues in the CDR3. Looked up from germline, CDR1 is WNHNN and CDR2 is SYGVQD (reference sequence). The chain's CDR3 is CASSSLGVATEAFF. The CDR3 nucleotides are TGCGCCAGCAGTTCTCTCGGGGTGGCTACTGAAGCTTTCTTT.

The V and J genes are TRBV7-2 and TRBJ2-3; 9 bases map to TRBD2. The CDR3 length is 16 residues. Germline assignment: CDR1 SGHTA and CDR2 FQGNSA. V lost 1 base and J lost 4; bases outside the gene matches: 6. In DNA form, the CDR3 reads TGTGCCAGCAGCTTAGGGGTTAGCGGGAGTTCAGATACGCAGTATTTT. Translated: CASSLGVSGSSDTQYF.

V gene TRBV11-2 combines with J gene TRBJ1-2; D is uncertain. Germline CDR1 is SGHAT and CDR2 is FQNNGV. There are 14 residues in the CDR3. Trimming left V 0 bases short and J 2 bases short, with 7 bases between. CDR3 in amino acids: CASSLDRMNYGYTF. The CDR3 bases are TGTGCCAGCAGCTTAGACCGCATGAACTATGGCTACACCTTC.